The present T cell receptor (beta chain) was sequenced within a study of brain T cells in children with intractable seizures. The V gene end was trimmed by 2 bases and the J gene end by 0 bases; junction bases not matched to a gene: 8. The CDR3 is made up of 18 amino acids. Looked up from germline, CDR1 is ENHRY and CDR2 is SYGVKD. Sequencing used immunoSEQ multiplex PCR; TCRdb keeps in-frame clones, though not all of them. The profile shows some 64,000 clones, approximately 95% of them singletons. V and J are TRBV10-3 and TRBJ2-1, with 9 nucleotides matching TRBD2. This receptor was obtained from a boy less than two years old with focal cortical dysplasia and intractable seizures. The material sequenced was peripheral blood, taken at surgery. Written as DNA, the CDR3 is TGTGCCATCAGTGAGGCGGGAGGGCCGGTTAGCTCCTACAATGAGCAGTTCTTC. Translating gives CAISEAGGPVSSYNEQFF.